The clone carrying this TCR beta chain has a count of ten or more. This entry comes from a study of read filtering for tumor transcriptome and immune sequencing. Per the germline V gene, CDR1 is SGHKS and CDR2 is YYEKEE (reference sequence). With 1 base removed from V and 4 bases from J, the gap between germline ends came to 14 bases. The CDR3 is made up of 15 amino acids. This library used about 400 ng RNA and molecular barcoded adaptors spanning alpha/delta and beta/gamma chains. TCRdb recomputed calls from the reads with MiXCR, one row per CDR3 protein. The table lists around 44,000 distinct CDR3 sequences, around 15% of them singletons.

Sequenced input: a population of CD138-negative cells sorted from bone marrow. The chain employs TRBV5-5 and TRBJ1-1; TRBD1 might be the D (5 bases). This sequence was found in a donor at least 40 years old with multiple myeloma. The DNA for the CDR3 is TGTGCCAGCAGCTTGAGTGGAGGGGCCGGCACTGAAGCTTTCTTT. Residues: CASSLSGGAGTEAFF.